This entry is about one T cell receptor beta chain. What it recognizes is unknown. Following 10 days of culture, CD4+ T cells were isolated. Vaccinated recipients, who were negative for nucleocapsid antibodies, had no history of SARS-CoV-2 infection. The source of the sample is a study of vaccination effects on CD4 cells after COVID-19. Whole-study results and caveats: Cross-reactivity toward common cold coronaviruses was confined to only 1 of 255 vaccine-induced clones in healthy vaccinees.

Trimming pared 5 bases from V and 5 bases from J, leaving 13 bases between. Germline V gene data show CDR1 as SGHNT and CDR2 as YENEEA. The CDR3 consists of 14 residues. The repertoire was sequenced with immunoSEQ multiplex PCR; TCRdb's copy has only in-frame clones and lacks some. Of tens of thousands of clones listed, over 55% are singletons. The J gene is TRBJ2-1, the V gene TRBV11-3; D unresolved. This sequence originates from a human donor who received a COVID-19 vaccine. Sequences were derived from CD4+ T cells from PBMCs cultured without peptide, sampled before COVID-19 vaccination. The DNA of the CDR3 is TGTGCCAGCAGCGCTCGGAGTCTAAACAATGAGCAGTTCTTC. It specifies CASSARSLNNEQFF.